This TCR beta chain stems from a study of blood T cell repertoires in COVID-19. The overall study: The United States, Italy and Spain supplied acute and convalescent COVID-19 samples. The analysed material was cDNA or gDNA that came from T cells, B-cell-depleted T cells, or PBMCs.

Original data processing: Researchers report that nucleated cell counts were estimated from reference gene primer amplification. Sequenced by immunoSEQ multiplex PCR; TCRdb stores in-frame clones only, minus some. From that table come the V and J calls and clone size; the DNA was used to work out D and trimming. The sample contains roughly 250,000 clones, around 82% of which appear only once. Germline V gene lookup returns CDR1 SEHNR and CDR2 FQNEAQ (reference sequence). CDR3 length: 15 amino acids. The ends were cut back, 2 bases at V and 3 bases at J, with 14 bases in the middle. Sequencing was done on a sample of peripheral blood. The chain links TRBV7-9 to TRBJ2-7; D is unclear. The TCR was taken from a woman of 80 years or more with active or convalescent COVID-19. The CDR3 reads CASSLIKSGLYEQYF. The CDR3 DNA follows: TGTGCCAGCAGCTTAATAAAATCGGGTCTCTACGAGCAGTACTTC.